This T cell receptor (beta chain) was found in a study of CD8 T cells in Susac syndrome. An input of roughly 0.5 to 1 ug of RNA was subjected to reverse transcription using random hexamers. Across 54 Vbeta and 13 Jbeta, TCR beta CDR3 was amplified with immunoSEQ multiplex PCR. Using its own MiXCR run on the immunoSEQ multiplex PCR reads, TCRdb lists one record per CDR3 protein. The table includes around 270,000 distinct CDR3 sequences, almost 85% detected once. Negative isolation was used for CD8+ and CD4+ T cells and FACS enrichment for TEMRA cells. CDR1 and CDR2 from the germline V gene are MDHEN and SYDVKM. The CDR3 covers 15 residues. V trimming: 6 bases; J trimming: 0 bases; junction bases outside the gene matches: 5.

Sample: CD8+ T cells from PBMCs. This receptor was identified in a human donor with multiple sclerosis. The gene calls are TRBV28 and TRBJ2-7; TRBD2 agrees at 10 bases. The CDR3 sequence is CASRLAGDSSYEQYF. CDR3 DNA sequence: TGTGCCAGCAGGCTAGCGGGAGACAGCTCCTACGAGCAGTACTTC.